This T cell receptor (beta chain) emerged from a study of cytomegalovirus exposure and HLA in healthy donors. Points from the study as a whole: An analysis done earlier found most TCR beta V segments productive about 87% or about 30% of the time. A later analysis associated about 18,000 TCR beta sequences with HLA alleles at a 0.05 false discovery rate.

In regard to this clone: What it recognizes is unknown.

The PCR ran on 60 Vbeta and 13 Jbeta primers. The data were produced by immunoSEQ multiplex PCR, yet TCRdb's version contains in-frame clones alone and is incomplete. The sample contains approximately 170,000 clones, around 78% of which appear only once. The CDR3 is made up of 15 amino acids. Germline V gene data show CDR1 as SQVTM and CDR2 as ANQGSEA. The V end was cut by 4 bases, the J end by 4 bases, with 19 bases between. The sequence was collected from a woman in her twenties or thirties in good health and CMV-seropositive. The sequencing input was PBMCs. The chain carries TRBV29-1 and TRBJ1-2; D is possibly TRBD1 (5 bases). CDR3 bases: TGCAGCGTTGCTCGTATTGGGGGAGGGGTCTATGGCTACACCTTC. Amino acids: CSVARIGGGVYGYTF.